This T cell receptor (beta chain) was recovered during a study of regulatory T cells in long-lasting Graves disease. Sample time point: newly diagnosed GD, antithyroid drugs for less than 3 months. The authors made the TCR library using RNA they extracted from PBMCs. Both iRepertoire HTBI primers and Arm-PCR of CDR3 regions were used to build the TCR beta libraries. TCRdb used MiXCR to reprocess the multiplex PCR reads, holding one entry per CDR3 protein. The sample contains a few hundred thousand distinct CDR3 sequences, roughly 14% of which appear only once. Germline CDR1 reads MNHEY; CDR2 reads SVGEGT. The CDR3 is 13 residues long. The V end was cut by 2 bases, the J end by 2 bases, with 5 bases between. Ten or more counts support this clonotype. The same sample was also studied in work on T cells in Graves' hyperthyroidism and ophthalmopathy.

The source of this sequence is a man aged 25-45 years with Graves disease. The sequencing here drew on peripheral blood mononuclear cells (PBMCs), taken at new diagnosis, from a patient treated with antithyroid drugs. The chain carries TRBV6-2 or TRBV6-3 and TRBJ2-3, with no clear D. The CDR3 reads CASSYVFTDTQYF. The DNA of the CDR3 is TGTGCCAGCAGTTACGTCTTCACAGATACGCAGTATTTT.